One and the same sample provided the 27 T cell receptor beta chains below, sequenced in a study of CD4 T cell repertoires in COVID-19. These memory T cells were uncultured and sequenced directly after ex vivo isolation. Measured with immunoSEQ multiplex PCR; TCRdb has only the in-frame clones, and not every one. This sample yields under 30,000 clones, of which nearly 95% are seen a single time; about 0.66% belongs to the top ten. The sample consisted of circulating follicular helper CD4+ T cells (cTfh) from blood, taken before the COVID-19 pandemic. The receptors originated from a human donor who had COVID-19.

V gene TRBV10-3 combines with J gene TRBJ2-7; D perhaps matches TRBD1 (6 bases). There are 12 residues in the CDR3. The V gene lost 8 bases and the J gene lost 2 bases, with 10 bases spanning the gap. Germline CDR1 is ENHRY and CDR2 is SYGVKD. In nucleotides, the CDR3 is TGTGCCATCGGACAGACCCCCTACGAGCAGTACTTC. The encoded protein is CAIGQTPYEQYF.

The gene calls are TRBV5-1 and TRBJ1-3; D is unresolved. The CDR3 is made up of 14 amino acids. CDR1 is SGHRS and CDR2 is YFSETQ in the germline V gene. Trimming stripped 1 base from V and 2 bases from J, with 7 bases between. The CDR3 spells CASSLQEAGNTIYF. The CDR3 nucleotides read TGCGCCAGCAGCTTGCAAGAGGCTGGAAACACCATATATTTT.

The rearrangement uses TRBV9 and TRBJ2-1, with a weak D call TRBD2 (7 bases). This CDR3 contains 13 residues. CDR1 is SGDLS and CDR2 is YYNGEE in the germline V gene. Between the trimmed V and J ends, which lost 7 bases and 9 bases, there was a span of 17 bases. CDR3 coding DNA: TGTGCCAGCGGGGGGGCGATAGGGGGTGAGCAGTTCTTC. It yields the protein CASGGAIGGEQFF. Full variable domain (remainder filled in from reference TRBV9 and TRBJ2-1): DSGVTQTPKHLITATGQRVTLRCSPRSGDLSVYWYQQSLDQGLQFLIQYYNGEERAKGNILERFSAQQFPDLHSELNLSSLELGDSALYFCASGGAIGGEQFFGPGTRLTVL.

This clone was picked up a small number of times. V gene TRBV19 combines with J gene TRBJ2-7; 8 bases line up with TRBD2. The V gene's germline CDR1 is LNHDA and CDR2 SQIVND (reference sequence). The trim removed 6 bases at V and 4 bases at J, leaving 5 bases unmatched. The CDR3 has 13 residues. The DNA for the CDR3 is TGTGCCAGTAGGAGCGGGGGACGATACGAGCAGTACTTC. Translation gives CASRSGGRYEQYF.

The CDR3 sequence is CAIGPPGLAGGGEQYF. The CDR3 bases are TGTGCCATCGGCCCCCCGGGACTAGCGGGAGGTGGCGAGCAGTACTTC. The chain couples TRBV6-6 to TRBJ2-7; TRBD2 agrees at 15 bases. This CDR3 is built from 16 residues. V shed 10 bases and J 6 bases; nucleotides not matched to a gene: 13. The V gene's germline CDR1 is MNHNY and CDR2 SVGAGI (reference sequence).

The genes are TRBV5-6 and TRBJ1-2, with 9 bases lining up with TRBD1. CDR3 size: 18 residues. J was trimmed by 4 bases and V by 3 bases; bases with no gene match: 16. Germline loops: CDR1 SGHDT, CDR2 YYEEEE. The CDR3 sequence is CASSYAYPLADRGYGYTF. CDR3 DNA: TGTGCCAGCAGCTATGCTTATCCATTAGCGGACAGGGGCTATGGCTACACCTTC.

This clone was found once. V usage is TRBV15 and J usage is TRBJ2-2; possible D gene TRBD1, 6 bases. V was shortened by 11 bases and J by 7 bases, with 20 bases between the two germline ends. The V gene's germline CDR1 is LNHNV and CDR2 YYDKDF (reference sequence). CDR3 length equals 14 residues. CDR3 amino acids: CASRTDLYGGELFF. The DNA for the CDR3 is TGTGCCTCCCGGACAGACCTGTACGGCGGGGAGCTGTTTTTT.

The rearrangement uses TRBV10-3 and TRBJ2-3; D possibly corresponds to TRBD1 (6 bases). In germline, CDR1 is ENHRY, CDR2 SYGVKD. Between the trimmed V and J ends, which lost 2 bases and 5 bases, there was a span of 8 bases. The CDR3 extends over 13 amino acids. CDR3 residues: CAISEQGQDTQYF. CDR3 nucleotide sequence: TGTGCCATCAGTGAGCAGGGACAAGATACGCAGTATTTT.

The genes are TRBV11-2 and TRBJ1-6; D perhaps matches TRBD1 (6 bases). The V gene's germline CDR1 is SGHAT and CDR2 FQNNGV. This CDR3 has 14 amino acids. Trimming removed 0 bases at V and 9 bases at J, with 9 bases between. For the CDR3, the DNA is TGTGCCAGCAGCTTAGAGGTAGGGGGTTCACCCCTCCACTTT. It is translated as CASSLEVGGSPLHF.

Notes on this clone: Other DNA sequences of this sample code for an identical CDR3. CDR3 loop: CASSFEVKSPLHF. As DNA, the CDR3 is TGTGCCAGCAGCTTCGAGGTGAAATCACCCCTCCACTTT. The chain couples TRBV11-2 to TRBJ1-6; D is undetermined. V was pared by 3 bases and J by 10 bases, with 10 bases between. The germline gives CDR1 SGHAT, CDR2 FQNNGV. CDR3 length equals 13 residues.

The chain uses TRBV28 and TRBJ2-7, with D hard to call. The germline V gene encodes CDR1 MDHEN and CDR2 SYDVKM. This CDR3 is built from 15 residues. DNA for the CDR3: TGTGCGTCCGGCATCCAGGTCAGCTTGAACTACGAGCAGTACTTC. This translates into CASGIQVSLNYEQYF.

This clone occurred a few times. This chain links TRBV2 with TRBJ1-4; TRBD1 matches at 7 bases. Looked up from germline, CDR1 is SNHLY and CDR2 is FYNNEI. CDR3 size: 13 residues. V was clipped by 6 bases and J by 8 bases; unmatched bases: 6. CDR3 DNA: TGTGCCAGCAGGACAGGGCAGCGAGAAAAACTGTTTTTT. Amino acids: CASRTGQREKLFF. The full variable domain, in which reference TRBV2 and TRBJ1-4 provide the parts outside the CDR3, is EPEVTQTPSHQVTQMGQEVILRCVPISNHLYFYWYRQILGQKVEFLVSFYNNEISEKSEIFDDQFSVERPDGSNFTLKIRSTKLEDSAMYFCASRTGQREKLFFGSGTQLSVL.

CDR3 residues: CASSPSAGGDTIYF. The CDR3 coding sequence is TGTGCCAGTAGTCCGTCCGCAGGGGGAGACACCATATATTTT. This chain links TRBV19 with TRBJ1-3; 7 bases are shared with TRBD1. Germline V gene sequence: CDR1 LNHDA, CDR2 SQIVND (reference sequence). This CDR3 has 14 amino acids. The trim removed 5 bases at V and 8 bases at J, leaving 9 bases unmatched.

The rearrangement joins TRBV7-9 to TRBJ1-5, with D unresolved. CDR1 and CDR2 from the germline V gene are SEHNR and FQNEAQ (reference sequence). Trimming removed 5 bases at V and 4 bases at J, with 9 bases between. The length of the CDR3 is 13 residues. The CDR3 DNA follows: TGTGCCAGCAGCCCGACGGGGAATCAGCCCCAGCATTTT. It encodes CASSPTGNQPQHF. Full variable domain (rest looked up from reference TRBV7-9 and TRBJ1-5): DTGVSQNPRHKITKRGQNVTFRCDPISEHNRLYWYRQTLGQGPEFLTYFQNEAQLEKSRLLSDRFSAERPKGSFSTLEIQRTEQGDSAMYLCASSPTGNQPQHFGDGTRLSIL.

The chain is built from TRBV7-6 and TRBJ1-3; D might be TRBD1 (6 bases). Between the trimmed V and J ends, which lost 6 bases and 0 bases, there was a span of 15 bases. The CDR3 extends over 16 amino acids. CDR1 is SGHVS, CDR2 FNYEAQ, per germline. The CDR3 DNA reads TGTGCCAGCAGTCCCAACCAGGGGAACTCTGGAAACACCATATATTTT. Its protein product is CASSPNQGNSGNTIYF.

The CDR3 sequence: CASSEIGGQNIQYF. The CDR3 DNA follows: TGCGCCAGCAGTGAGATAGGGGGCCAAAACATTCAGTACTTC. The chain combines TRBV10-2 with TRBJ2-4; the match to TRBD1 covers 7 bases. V lost 2 bases and J lost 5; bases outside the gene matches: 3. Germline V CDR1 and CDR2: WSHSY, SAAADI. The CDR3 consists of 14 residues.

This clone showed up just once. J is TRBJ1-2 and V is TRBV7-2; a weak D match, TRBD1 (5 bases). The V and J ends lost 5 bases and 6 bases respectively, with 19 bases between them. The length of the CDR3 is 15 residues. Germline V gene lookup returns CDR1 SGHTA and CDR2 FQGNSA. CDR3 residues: CASSPGRVFGHGYTF. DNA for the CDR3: TGTGCCAGCAGCCCAGGCAGGGTGTTTGGCCATGGCTACACCTTC.

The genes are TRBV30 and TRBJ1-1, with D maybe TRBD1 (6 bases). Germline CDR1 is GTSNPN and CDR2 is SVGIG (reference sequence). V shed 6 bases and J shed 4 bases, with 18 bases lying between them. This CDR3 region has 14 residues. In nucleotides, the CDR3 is TGTGCCTGTATTACAGGGCTCGAGGGCACTGAAGCTTTCTTT. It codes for CACITGLEGTEAFF.

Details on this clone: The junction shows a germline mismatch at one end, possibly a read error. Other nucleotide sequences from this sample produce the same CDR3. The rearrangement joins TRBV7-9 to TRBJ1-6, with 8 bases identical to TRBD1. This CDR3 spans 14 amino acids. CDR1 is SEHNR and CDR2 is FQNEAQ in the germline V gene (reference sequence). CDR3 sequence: CASSWTGKNSPLHF. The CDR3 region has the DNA TGTGCCAGCAGCTGGACAGGGAAAAATTCCCCCCTCCACTTT.

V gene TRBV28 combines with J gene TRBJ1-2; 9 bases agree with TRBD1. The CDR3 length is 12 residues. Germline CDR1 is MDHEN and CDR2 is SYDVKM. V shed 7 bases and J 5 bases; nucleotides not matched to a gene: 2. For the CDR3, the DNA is TGTGCCAGCACCGACAGGGGGTATGGCTACACCTTC. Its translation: CASTDRGYGYTF.

CDR3 sequence (DNA): TGTGCCAGCAGTTTAAAGCGCCTAGCGGGAGGGCCGTCAGATACGCAGTATTTT. Its translation: CASSLKRLAGGPSDTQYF. The chain recombines TRBV27 with TRBJ2-3; 12 nucleotides agree with TRBD2. CDR1 is MNHEY and CDR2 is SMNVEV in the germline V gene (reference sequence). The CDR3 sequence is 18 residues long. V shed 2 bases, J shed 4 bases, and the junction held 10 bases outside the gene matches.

CDR3 sequence: CASSFRGVTEAFF. CDR3 nucleotides: TGTGCCAGCAGTTTTCGGGGAGTTACTGAAGCTTTCTTT. The rearrangement joins TRBV6-1 to TRBJ1-1, with D hard to call. This CDR3 is built from 13 residues. Deletions cut 5 bases from V and 5 bases from J, with 12 bases between. Germline V gene sequence: CDR1 MNHNS, CDR2 SASEGT.

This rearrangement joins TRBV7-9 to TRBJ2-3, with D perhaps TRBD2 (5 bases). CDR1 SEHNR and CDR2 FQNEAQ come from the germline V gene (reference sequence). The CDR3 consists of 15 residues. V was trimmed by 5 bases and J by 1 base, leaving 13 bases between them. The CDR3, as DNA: TGTGCCAGCAGCCTTGGACTCGGCCGCACAGATACGCAGTATTTT. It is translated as CASSLGLGRTDTQYF.

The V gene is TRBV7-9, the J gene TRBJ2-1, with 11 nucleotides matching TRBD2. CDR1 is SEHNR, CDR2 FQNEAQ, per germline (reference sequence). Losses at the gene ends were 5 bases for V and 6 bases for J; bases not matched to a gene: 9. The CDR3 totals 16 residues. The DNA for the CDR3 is TGTGCCAGCAGCATAAGTGGACTAGCGGGCCCCAATGAGCAGTTCTTC. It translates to CASSISGLAGPNEQFF.

CDR3 bases: TGTGCCTGGAGTTGGACCGGGACTAGCGGCTACAATGAGCAGTTCTTC. Protein sequence: CAWSWTGTSGYNEQFF. The rearrangement links TRBV30 to TRBJ2-1; 11 bases align to TRBD2. The germline V gene encodes CDR1 GTSNPN and CDR2 SVGIG (reference sequence). Trimming took 2 bases from V and 3 from J; bases not matched to a gene: 6. The CDR3 is 16 amino acids.

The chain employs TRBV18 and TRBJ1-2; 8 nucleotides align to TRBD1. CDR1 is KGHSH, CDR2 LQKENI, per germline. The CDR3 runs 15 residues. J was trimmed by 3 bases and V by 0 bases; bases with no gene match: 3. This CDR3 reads CASSPPGTGHYGYTF. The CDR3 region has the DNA TGTGCCAGCTCACCACCAGGGACAGGACACTATGGCTACACCTTC. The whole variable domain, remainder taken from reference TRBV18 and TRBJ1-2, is NAGVMQNPRHLVRRRGQEARLRCSPMKGHSHVYWYRQLPEEGLKFMVYLQKENIIDESGMPKERFSAEFPKEGPSILRIQQVVRGDSAAYFCASSPPGTGHYGYTFGSGTRLTVV.

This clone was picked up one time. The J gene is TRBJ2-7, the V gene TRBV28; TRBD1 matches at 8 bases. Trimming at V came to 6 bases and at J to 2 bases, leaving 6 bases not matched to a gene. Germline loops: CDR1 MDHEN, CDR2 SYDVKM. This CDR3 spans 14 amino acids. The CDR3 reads CASSRTGGAYEQYF. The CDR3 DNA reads TGTGCCAGCAGCCGAACAGGGGGTGCCTACGAGCAGTACTTC.